Each of the 19 T cell receptor beta chains below was sequenced from the same sample in a study of cytomegalovirus exposure and HLA in healthy donors. Vbeta (60) and Jbeta (13) primers were used in the PCR. Libraries were prepared by immunoSEQ multiplex PCR; TCRdb keeps only in-frame clonotypes and omits some of them. The data hold approximately 140,000 clones, with around 82% observed a single time. The specimen sequenced was PBMCs. The receptors originated from a man aged 35-49 years in good health and CMV-seropositive.

This chain connects TRBV7-6 to TRBJ2-3; D might be TRBD2 (6 bases). The CDR3 is made up of 16 amino acids. V was trimmed by 5 bases and J by 2 bases, leaving 17 bases between them. CDR1 and CDR2 from the germline V gene are SGHVS and FNYEAQ. CDR3 loop: CASSRGGSGATDTQYF. Written as DNA, the CDR3 is TGTGCCAGCAGCCGCGGAGGGAGTGGCGCCACAGATACGCAGTATTTT.

This clone turned up a few times. The chain joins TRBV4-3 to TRBJ1-2; D perhaps matches TRBD1 (5 bases). The germline V gene has CDR1 LGHNA and CDR2 YSLEER. This CDR3 spans 13 amino acids. V shed 0 bases and J shed 7 bases, with 9 bases lying between them. The CDR3 here is CASSQDRRAGYTF. CDR3 DNA: TGCGCCAGCAGCCAAGATCGCAGGGCTGGCTACACCTTC.

The rearrangement uses TRBV6-5 and TRBJ2-7; D perhaps matches TRBD1 (5 bases). The CDR3 runs 15 residues. Germline V gene sequence: CDR1 MNHEY, CDR2 SVGAGI. V was trimmed by 2 bases and J by 3 bases, leaving 14 bases between them. CDR3 DNA: TGTGCCAGCAGTTACGCGCCTTCGCAGGGCTACGAGCAGTACTTC. This codes for CASSYAPSQGYEQYF.

This clone has just one count. The chain couples TRBV7-2 to TRBJ1-6; D is undetermined. V shed 6 bases and J shed 5 bases, with 11 bases lying between them. The CDR3 loop spans 14 amino acids. Germline assignment: CDR1 SGHTA and CDR2 FQGNSA. The DNA of the CDR3 is TGTGCCAGCAGTTCTAGACGAGATAATTCACCCCTCCACTTT. This sequence encodes CASSSRRDNSPLHF.

The chain uses TRBV7-8 and TRBJ1-4; D is perhaps TRBD1 (6 bases). Germline CDR1 SGHVS, CDR2 FQNEAQ. The CDR3 contains 14 residues. V lost 3 bases, J lost 8 bases, and 13 bases lay in between. The CDR3: CASSFRTAKEKLFF. The CDR3 region has the DNA TGTGCCAGCAGCTTCCGGACAGCGAAGGAAAAACTGTTTTTT.

This chain connects TRBV7-9 to TRBJ2-7; perhaps TRBD1 as D (6 bases). Germline V gene sequence: CDR1 SEHNR, CDR2 FQNEAQ (reference sequence). CDR3 size: 17 residues. The ends were cut back, 5 bases at V and 2 bases at J, with 22 bases in the middle. The CDR3 is CASSLRLGRDTPYEQYF. The CDR3 DNA reads as TGTGCCAGCAGCCTACGATTGGGTCGGGACACCCCCTACGAGCAGTACTTC.

Written as DNA, the CDR3 is TGTGCCAGCAGCTCCCAAGGGGGCTACGAGCAGTACTTC. Translating gives CASSSQGGYEQYF. This chain joins TRBV7-2 and TRBJ2-7; maybe TRBD1 (6 bases). The CDR3 totals 13 residues. V gave up 4 bases and J gave up 3 bases, with 10 bases separating them. Germline V gene sequence: CDR1 SGHTA, CDR2 FQGNSA. Full variable domain (outside the CDR3, taken from reference TRBV7-2 and TRBJ2-7): GAGVSQSPSNKVTEKGKDVELRCDPISGHTALYWYRQSLGQGLEFLIYFQGNSAPDKSGLPSDRFSAERTGGSVSTLTIQRTQQEDSAVYLCASSSQGGYEQYFGPGTRLTVT.

The rearrangement links TRBV25-1 to TRBJ2-1, with 8 bases identical to TRBD1. Per the germline V gene, CDR1 is MGHDK and CDR2 is SYGVNS. The CDR3 loop spans 15 amino acids. Trimming took 3 bases from V and 5 from J; bases not matched to a gene: 6. The CDR3 DNA is TGTGCCAGCAGTGACATTCGGACAGGGAACAATGAGCAGTTCTTC. Translation gives CASSDIRTGNNEQFF.

The chain joins TRBV6-6 to TRBJ2-1; tentatively, D is TRBD2 (7 bases). The CDR3 sequence is 11 residues long. Germline V gene data show CDR1 as MNHNY and CDR2 as SVGAGI (reference sequence). V gave up 8 bases and J gave up 13 bases, with 15 bases separating them. CDR3 nucleotide sequence: TGTGCCAGCGGCTTAGGGGGGGGTCAGTTCTTC. Protein sequence: CASGLGGGQFF.

The CDR3 reads CASSWGDQHSNQPQHF. CDR3 sequence (DNA): TGCGCCAGCAGCTGGGGGGATCAGCATAGCAATCAGCCCCAGCATTTT. The chain couples TRBV5-1 to TRBJ1-5, with D perhaps TRBD1 (5 bases). This CDR3 has 16 amino acids. CDR1 SGHRS and CDR2 YFSETQ come from the germline V gene. Trimming pared 3 bases from V and 0 bases from J, leaving 13 bases between.

The chain carries TRBV6-1 and TRBJ2-2, with D possibly TRBD1 on 6 matching bases. CDR1 and CDR2 from the germline V gene are MNHNS and SASEGT. The CDR3 consists of 15 residues. The V gene lost 2 bases and the J gene lost 4 bases, with 11 bases spanning the gap. CDR3 bases: TGTGCCAGCAGTGAATATGCAGGGGCCACCGGGGAGCTGTTTTTT. This encodes CASSEYAGATGELFF.

This chain joins TRBV27 and TRBJ2-7, with D possibly matching TRBD2 (5 bases). CDR3 length: 13 residues. Trimming left V 2 bases short and J 1 base short, with 6 bases between. Germline V lookup: CDR1 MNHEY, CDR2 SMNVEV (reference sequence). CDR3 nucleotide sequence: TGTGCCAGCAGTTTACCGGGATCCTACGAGCAGTACTTC. It encodes CASSLPGSYEQYF.

J is TRBJ2-5 and V is TRBV19; maybe TRBD1 (6 bases). The CDR3 loop spans 15 amino acids. The germline V and J ends were trimmed by 6 bases and 2 bases, with 16 bases remaining between them. Germline CDR1 reads LNHDA; CDR2 reads SQIVND (reference sequence). CDR3 protein: CASSTGITVQETQYF. CDR3 bases: TGTGCCAGTAGCACAGGGATCACAGTTCAAGAGACCCAGTACTTC.

This clone showed up just a few times. The chain uses TRBV6-1 and TRBJ1-1, with no clear D. Trimming took 6 bases from V and 4 from J, leaving 12 bases between them. CDR3 length: 13 amino acids. Germline loops: CDR1 MNHNS, CDR2 SASEGT. In nucleotides, the CDR3 is TGTGCCAGCAGCGCCGGTAGCGGCACTGAAGCTTTCTTT. Translated: CASSAGSGTEAFF.

The V call is TRBV7-9, the J call TRBJ2-1; possibly TRBD1 for D (6 bases). Deletions cut 5 bases from V and 5 bases from J, with 16 bases between. The CDR3 length is 15 residues. Germline V CDR1 and CDR2: SEHNR, FQNEAQ (reference sequence). CDR3 in amino acids: CASSASGESNNEQFF. As DNA, the CDR3 is TGTGCCAGCAGCGCGTCAGGGGAATCCAACAATGAGCAGTTCTTC.

This chain joins TRBV7-9 and TRBJ2-7; TRBD1 might be the D (6 bases). CDR3 length equals 16 residues. Germline V lookup: CDR1 SEHNR, CDR2 FQNEAQ (reference sequence). V was shortened by 4 bases and J by 1 base, with 17 bases between the two germline ends. The CDR3 loop is CASSSNLDSWSYEQYF. The CDR3 DNA is TGTGCCAGCAGCTCAAACCTGGACAGTTGGTCCTACGAGCAGTACTTC.

CDR3 sequence reads: CASSQISDTQYF. In nucleotides, the CDR3 is TGTGCCAGCAGTCAAATTTCAGATACGCAGTATTTT. The chain employs TRBV6-6 and TRBJ2-3; no clear D gene. The germline gives CDR1 MNHNY, CDR2 SVGAGI (reference sequence). The CDR3 is made up of 12 amino acids. V lost 5 bases, J lost 4 bases, and 7 bases lay in between.

This sequence joins TRBV5-1 and TRBJ2-7; D gene ambiguous. CDR1 SGHRS and CDR2 YFSETQ come from the germline V gene. There are 14 residues in the CDR3. V lost 1 base, J lost 1 base, and 9 bases lay in between. Here the CDR3 reads CASSLRTGSYEQYF. CDR3 sequence (DNA): TGCGCCAGCAGCTTGAGAACGGGTTCCTACGAGCAGTACTTC.

This clone was seen a few times. V usage is TRBV4-3 and J usage is TRBJ2-1; 12 positions agree with TRBD2. The CDR3 is made up of 15 amino acids. Trimming cost V 4 bases and J 6 bases; bases outside gene matches: 4. The germline V gene has CDR1 LGHNA and CDR2 YSLEER. CDR3 region: CASSLRLAGANEQFF. The CDR3, as DNA: TGCGCCAGCAGCCTTAGACTAGCGGGGGCCAATGAGCAGTTCTTC.